This entry features one T cell receptor (beta chain) sequence. V lost 7 bases and J lost 7; bases outside the gene matches: 11. Germline assignment: CDR1 SGHRS and CDR2 YFSETQ. The CDR3 has 15 amino acids. The data originate from a study of blood T cell repertoires in COVID-19. Overall study context: Whether acute or convalescent, the COVID-19 samples came from the United States, Italy and Spain. From T cells, B-cell-depleted T cells, or PBMCs came the material, which was cDNA or gDNA.

In the source study's methods: Amplification of reference gene primers was used by the study to estimate nucleated cell counts. Assay used: immunoSEQ multiplex PCR; TCRdb lists only in-frame clones, some missing. V and J calls and clone size are those listed in that table; D and trimming were worked out from the DNA. The sample gives about 230,000 clones, approximately 91% of which show up once; 2.5% to 3.5% is in the top ten. Sequencing was performed on peripheral blood. This chain connects TRBV5-1 to TRBJ2-1, with TRBD2 identical over 10 bases. The clonotype comes from an older woman with acute or convalescent COVID-19. The CDR3 coding sequence is TGCGCCAGCTCCAGCCGGAGCGGGGGGGCTAATGAGCAGTTCTTC. It translates to CASSSRSGGANEQFF.